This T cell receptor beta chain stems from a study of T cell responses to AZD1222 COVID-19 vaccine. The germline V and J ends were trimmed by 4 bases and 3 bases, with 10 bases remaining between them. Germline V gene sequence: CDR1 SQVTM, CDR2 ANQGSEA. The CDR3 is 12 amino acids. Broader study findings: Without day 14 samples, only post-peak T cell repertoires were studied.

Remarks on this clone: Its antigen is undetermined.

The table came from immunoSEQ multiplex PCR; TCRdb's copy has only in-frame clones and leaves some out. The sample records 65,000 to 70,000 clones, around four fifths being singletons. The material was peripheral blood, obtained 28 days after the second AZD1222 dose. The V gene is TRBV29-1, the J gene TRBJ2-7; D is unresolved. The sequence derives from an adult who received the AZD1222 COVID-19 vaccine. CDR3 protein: CSVVARDYEQYF. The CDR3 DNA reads TGCAGCGTTGTTGCCAGAGACTACGAGCAGTACTTC.